The clone carrying this TCR beta chain was detected many times. Germline V gives CDR1 SQVTM, CDR2 ANQGSEA. The CDR3 covers 13 residues. Trimming at V came to 5 bases and at J to 4 bases, leaving 3 bases not matched to a gene. Transcripts of RNA were the source for amplifying TCR beta CDR3 regions. Investigators did first-round RT-PCR with HTBI primers, then second-round multiplex PCR. TCRdb ran MiXCR on the multiplex PCR reads and lists one entry per CDR3 protein. The sample lists 1 million to 1.3 million distinct CDR3 sequences, 35% to 40% occurring once. The source of the sample is a study of Graves' ophthalmopathy and Graves' hyperthyroidism.

Source material: peripheral blood or thyroid tissue (not recorded which). The rearrangement joins TRBV29-1 to TRBJ1-5, with 9 positions matching TRBD1. This TCR was recovered from an adult man with Graves' hyperthyroidism. The DNA for the CDR3 is TGCAGCGTTCGGACAGGGGCTAATCAGCCCCAGCATTTT. Its protein product is CSVRTGANQPQHF.